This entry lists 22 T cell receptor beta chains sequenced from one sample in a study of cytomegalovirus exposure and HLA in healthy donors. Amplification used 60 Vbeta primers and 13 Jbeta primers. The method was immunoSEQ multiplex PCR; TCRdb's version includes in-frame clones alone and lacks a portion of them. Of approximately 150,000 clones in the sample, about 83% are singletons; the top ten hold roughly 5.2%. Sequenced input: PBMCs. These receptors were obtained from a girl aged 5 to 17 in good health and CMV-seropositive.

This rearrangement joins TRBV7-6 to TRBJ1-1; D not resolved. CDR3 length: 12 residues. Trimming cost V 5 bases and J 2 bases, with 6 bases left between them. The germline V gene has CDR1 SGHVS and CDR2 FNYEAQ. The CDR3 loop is CASSPLNTEAFF. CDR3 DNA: TGTGCCAGCAGCCCACTAAACACTGAAGCTTTCTTT. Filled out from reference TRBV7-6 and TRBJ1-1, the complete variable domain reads GAGVSQSPRYKVTKRGQDVALRCDPISGHVSLYWYRQALGQGPEFLTYFNYEAQQDKSGLPNDRFSAERPEGSISTLTIQRTEQRDSAMYRCASSPLNTEAFFGQGTRLTVV.

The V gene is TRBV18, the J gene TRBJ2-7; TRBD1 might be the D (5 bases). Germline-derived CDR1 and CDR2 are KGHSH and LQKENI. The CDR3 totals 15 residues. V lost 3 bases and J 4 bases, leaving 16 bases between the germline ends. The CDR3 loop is CASSPPGFATYEQYF. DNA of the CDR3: TGTGCCAGCTCACCCCCAGGGTTTGCCACGTACGAGCAGTACTTC.

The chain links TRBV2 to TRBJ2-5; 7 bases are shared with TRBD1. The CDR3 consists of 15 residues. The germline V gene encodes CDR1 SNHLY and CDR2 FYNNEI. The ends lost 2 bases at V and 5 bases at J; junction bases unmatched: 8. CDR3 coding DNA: TGTGCCAGCAGTGAAAAAGGGGGCGGGTGGGAGACCCAGTACTTC. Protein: CASSEKGGGWETQYF.

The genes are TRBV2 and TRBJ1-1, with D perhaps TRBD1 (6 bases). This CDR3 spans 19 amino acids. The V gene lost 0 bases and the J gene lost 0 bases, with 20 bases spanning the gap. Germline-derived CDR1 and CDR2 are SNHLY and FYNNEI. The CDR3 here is CASSEALPRWSGVNTEAFF. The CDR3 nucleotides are TGTGCCAGCAGTGAAGCGCTTCCTAGATGGTCAGGGGTGAACACTGAAGCTTTCTTT.

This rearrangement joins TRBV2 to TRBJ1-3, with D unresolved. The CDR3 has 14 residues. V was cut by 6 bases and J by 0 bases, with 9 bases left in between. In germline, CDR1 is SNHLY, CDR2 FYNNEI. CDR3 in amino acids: CASRVSGSGNTIYF. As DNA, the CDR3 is TGTGCCAGCAGAGTATCCGGCTCTGGAAACACCATATATTTT.

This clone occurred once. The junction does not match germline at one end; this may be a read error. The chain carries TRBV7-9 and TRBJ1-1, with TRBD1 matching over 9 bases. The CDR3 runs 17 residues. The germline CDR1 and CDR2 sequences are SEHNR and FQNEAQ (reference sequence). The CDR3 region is CSSSWITGGLVNTEAFF. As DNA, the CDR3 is TGTTCCAGCAGCTGGATTACAGGGGGCTTGGTGAACACTGAAGCTTTCTTT.

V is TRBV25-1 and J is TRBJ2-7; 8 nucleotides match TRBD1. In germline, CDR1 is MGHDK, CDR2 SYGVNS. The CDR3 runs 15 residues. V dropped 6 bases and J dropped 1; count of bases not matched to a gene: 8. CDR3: CASSGTGPQSYEQYF. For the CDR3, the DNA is TGTGCCAGCAGCGGGACAGGCCCGCAATCCTACGAGCAGTACTTC.

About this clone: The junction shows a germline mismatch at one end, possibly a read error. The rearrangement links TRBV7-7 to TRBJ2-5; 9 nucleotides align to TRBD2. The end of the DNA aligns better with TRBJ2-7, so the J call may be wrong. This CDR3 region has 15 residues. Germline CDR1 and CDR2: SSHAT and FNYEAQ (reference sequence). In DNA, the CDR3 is TGTGCTAGCAGCCCGAGCGGGACTAGCCCCGCCGAGCAGTACTTC. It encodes CASSPSGTSPAEQYF.

CDR3 sequence reads: CASSLGGSTEAFF. For the CDR3, the DNA is TGTGCCAGCAGCTTAGGAGGGTCCACTGAAGCTTTCTTT. The chain carries TRBV7-9 and TRBJ1-1; D gene uncertain. The V gene lost 1 base and the J gene lost 4 bases, with 7 bases spanning the gap. The CDR3 has 13 amino acids. Germline V gene sequence: CDR1 SEHNR, CDR2 FQNEAQ (reference sequence).

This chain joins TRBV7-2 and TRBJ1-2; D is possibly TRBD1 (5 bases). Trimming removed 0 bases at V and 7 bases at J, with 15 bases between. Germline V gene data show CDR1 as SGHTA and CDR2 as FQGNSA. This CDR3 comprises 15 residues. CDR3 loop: CASSLALGQLTGYTF. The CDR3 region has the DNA TGTGCCAGCAGCTTAGCTTTGGGGCAGCTTACTGGCTACACCTTC.

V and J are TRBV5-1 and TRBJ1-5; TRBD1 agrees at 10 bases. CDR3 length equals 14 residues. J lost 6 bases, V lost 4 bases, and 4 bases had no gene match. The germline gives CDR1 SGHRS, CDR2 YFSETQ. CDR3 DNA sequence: TGCGCCAGCAGCCCGGGACAGGGGAGTCAGCCCCAGCATTTT. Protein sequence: CASSPGQGSQPQHF.

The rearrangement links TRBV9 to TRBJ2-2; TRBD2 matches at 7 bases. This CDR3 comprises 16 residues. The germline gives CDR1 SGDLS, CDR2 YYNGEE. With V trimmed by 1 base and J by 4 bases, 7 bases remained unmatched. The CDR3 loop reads CASSVYEGGGTGELFF. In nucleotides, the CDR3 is TGTGCCAGCAGCGTATACGAAGGCGGGGGCACCGGGGAGCTGTTTTTT.

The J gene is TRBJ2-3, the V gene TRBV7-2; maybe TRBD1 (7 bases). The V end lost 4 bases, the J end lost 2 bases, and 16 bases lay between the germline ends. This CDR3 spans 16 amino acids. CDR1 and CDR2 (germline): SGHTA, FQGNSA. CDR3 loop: CASSYRGRGITDTQYF. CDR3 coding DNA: TGTGCCAGCAGCTATAGGGGGCGGGGAATCACAGATACGCAGTATTTT.

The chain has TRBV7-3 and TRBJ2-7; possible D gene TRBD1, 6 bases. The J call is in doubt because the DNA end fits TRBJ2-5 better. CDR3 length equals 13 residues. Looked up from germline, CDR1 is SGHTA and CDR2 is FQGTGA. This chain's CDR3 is CASSQGYQETQYF. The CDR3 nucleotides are TGTGCCAGCAGCCAGGGGTACCAAGAGACCCAGTACTTC.

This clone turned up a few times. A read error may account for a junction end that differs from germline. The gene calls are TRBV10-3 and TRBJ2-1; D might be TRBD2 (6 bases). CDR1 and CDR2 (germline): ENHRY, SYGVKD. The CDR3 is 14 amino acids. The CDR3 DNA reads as TGTGCCAGCAGTTACCACGGGACTTACAATGAGCAGTTCTTC. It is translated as CASSYHGTYNEQFF.

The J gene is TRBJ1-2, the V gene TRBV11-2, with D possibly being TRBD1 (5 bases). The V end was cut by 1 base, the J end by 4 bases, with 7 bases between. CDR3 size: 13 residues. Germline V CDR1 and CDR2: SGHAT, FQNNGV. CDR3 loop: CASSLGGGYGYTF. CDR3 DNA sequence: TGTGCCAGCAGCTTAGGGGGGGGCTATGGCTACACCTTC.

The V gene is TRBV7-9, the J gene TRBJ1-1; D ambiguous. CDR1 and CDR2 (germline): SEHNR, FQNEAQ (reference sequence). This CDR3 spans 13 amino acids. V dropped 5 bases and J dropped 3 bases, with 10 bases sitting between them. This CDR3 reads CASSPSRDTEAFF. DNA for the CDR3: TGTGCCAGCAGCCCTTCGAGGGACACTGAAGCTTTCTTT.

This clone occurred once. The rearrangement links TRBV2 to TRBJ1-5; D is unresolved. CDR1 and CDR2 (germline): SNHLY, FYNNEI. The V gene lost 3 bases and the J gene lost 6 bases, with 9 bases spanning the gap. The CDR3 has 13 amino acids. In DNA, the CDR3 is TGTGCCAGCAGTGACGAGGGTCGTCAGCCCCAGCATTTT. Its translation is CASSDEGRQPQHF.

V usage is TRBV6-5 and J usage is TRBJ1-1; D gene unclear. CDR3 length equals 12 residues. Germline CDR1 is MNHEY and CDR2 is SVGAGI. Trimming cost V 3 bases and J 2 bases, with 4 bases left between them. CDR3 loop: CASSYSNTEAFF. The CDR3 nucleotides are TGTGCCAGCAGTTATAGCAACACTGAAGCTTTCTTT.

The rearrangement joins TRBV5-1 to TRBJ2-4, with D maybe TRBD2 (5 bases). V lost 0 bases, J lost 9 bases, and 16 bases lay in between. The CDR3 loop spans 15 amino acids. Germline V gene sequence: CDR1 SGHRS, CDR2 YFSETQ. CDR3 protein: CASSLDPVTEGIQYF. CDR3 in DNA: TGCGCCAGCAGCTTGGACCCCGTTACAGAGGGCATTCAGTACTTC.

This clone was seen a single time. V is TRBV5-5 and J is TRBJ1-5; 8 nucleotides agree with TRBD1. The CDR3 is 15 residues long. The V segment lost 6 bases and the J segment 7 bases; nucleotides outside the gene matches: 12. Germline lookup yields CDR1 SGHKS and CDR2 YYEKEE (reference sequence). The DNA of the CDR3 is TGTGCCAGCAACCCATTGGCAGGGGGCGGCCAGCCCCAGCATTTT. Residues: CASNPLAGGGQPQHF.

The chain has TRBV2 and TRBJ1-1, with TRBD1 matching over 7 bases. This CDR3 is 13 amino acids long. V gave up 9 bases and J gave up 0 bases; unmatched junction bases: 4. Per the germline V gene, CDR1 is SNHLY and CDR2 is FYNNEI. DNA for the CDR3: TGTGCCAGTGGGACAGAAATGAACACTGAAGCTTTCTTT. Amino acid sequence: CASGTEMNTEAFF.